This T cell receptor beta chain comes out of a study of monozygotic twins with inflammatory bowel disease. Regarding the study as a whole: Using the inverse Simpson index, IBD patients had lower TCRbeta diversity than healthy co-twins. The results supported no single strong signal or clonotype associated with IBD.

The CDR3 contains 15 residues. In germline, CDR1 is SNHLY, CDR2 FYNNEI. Every TCR library consumed 3500 ng of total RNA. Two rounds of nested PCR, of about 16 and 10 cycles, were run on TCRalpha and TCRbeta cDNA. Reprocessing the 5' RACE reads, TCRdb reports a single entry for every CDR3 protein and omits DNA. The table gives 110,000 or so distinct CDR3 sequences; the top ten clones make up 9.5% to 15% of it. Points on this clonotype: Antigen specificity is unknown.

This TCR was recovered from a human donor with ulcerative colitis or Crohn's disease, or a healthy co-twin of an affected twin (not recorded which). The chain links TRBV2 to TRBJ1-5. Sequenced: blood. The CDR3 sequence: CASSQGFYSNQPQHF.